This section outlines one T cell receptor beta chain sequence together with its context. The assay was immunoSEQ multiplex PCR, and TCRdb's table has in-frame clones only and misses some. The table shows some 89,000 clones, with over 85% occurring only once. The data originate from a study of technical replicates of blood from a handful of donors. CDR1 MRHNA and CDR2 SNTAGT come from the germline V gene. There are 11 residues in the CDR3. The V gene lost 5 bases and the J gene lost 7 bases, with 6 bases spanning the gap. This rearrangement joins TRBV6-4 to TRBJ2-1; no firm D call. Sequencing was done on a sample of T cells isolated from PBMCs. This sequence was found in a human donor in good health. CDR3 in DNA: TGTGCCAGCAGTATCCGGAATGAGCAGTTCTTC. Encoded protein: CASSIRNEQFF.